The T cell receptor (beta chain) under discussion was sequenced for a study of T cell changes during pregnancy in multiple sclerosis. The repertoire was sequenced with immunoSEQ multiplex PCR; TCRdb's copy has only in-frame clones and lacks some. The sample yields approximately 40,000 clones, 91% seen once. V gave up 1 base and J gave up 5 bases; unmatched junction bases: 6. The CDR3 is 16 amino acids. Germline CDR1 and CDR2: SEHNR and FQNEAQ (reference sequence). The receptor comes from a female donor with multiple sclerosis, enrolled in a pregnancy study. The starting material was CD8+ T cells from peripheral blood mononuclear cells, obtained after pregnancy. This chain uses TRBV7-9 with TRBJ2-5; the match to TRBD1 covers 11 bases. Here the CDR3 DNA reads TGTGCCAGCAGCTTAGACTTCCGGGACAGGGGGGAGACCCAGTACTTC. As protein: CASSLDFRDRGETQYF. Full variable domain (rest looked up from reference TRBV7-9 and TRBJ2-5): DTGVSQNPRHKITKRGQNVTFRCDPISEHNRLYWYRQTLGQGPEFLTYFQNEAQLEKSRLLSDRFSAERPKGSFSTLEIQRTEQGDSAMYLCASSLDFRDRGETQYFGPGTRLLVL.